The present T cell receptor beta chain was sequenced within a study of blood T cell repertoires in COVID-19. Overall study context: Some COVID-19 samples were acute and others convalescent; all came from the United States, Italy and Spain.

Seattle enrolled patients during active infection and tracked them longitudinally. Study processing details: Amplifying reference gene primers gave estimates of nucleated cell counts. The table came from immunoSEQ multiplex PCR; TCRdb's copy has only in-frame clones and leaves some out. That table gives V, J and clone size, and the DNA gave D and trimming. The table includes around 270,000 clones, approximately 85% detected once. V was clipped by 4 bases and J by 6 bases; unmatched bases: 9. CDR3 length equals 15 residues. CDR1 is SGHRS and CDR2 is YFSETQ in the germline V gene. This TCR derives from a human donor with COVID-19, enrolled during active disease. The donor label of this sample is uncertain. The chain recombines TRBV5-1 with TRBJ1-4; TRBD1 matches 7 bases. Sequenced sample: peripheral blood. CDR3 in amino acids: CASSPPGTAHEKLFF. The CDR3 coding sequence is TGCGCCAGCAGCCCACCCGGGACAGCGCATGAAAAACTGTTTTTT.